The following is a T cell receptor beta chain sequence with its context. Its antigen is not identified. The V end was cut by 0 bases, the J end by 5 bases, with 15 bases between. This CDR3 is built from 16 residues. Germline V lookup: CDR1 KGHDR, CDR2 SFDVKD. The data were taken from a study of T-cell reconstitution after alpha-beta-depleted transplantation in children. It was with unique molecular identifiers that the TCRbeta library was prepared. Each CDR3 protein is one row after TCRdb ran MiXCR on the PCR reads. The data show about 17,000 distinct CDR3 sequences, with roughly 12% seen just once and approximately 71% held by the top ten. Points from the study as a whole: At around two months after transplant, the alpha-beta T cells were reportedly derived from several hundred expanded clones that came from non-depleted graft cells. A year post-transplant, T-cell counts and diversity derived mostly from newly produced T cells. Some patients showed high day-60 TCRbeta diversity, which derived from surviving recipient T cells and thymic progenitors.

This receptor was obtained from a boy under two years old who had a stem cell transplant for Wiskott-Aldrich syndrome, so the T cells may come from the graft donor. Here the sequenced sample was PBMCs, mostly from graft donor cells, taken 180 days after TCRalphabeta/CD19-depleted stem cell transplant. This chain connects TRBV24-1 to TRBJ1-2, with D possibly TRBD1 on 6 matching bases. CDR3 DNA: TGTGCCACCAGTGATTTGCTCGCGACAGGACATTATGGCTACACCTTC. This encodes CATSDLLATGHYGYTF.